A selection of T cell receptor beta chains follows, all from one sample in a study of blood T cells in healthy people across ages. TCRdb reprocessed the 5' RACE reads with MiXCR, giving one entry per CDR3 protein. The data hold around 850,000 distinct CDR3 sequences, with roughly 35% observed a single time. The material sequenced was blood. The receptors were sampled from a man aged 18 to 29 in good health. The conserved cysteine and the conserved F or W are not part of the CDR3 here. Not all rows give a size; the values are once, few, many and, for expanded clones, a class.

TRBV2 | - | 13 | ASGRTSGNTDTQY
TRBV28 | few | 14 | ASIPSHRGGFNEQF
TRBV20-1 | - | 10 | SAIEEGNEQY
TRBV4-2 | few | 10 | ASSQVDTEAF
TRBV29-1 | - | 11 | SPPRTGGYGYT
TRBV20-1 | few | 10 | SATMDSNEQF
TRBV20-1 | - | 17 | SARVDTAATGPFNQPQH
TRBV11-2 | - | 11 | ASSFYNTDTQY
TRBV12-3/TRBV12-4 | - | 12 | ASSFQHRVSEQF
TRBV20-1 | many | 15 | SARDFLRGGSTDTQY